The subject of this entry is one T cell receptor (beta chain). The data derive from a study of control samples from healthy donors and cancer patients. Germline loops: CDR1 SGHDN, CDR2 FVKESK. Trimming cost V 0 bases and J 8 bases, with 10 bases left between them. The CDR3 consists of 13 residues. Assay: immunoSEQ multiplex PCR; the TCRdb copy retains only in-frame clones and omits some. The sample contains about 150,000 clones, around 92% of which appear only once. Sequences were obtained from blood. The gene calls are TRBV14 and TRBJ1-2; D is undetermined. The TCR comes from a man aged 25 to 45 in good health. CDR3: CASSQDSRTGYTF. Here the CDR3 DNA reads TGTGCCAGCAGCCAAGATTCGAGAACGGGCTACACCTTC.